A single T cell receptor (beta chain) is shown here with its context. The data stem from a study of cytomegalovirus exposure and HLA in healthy donors. The PCR used 60 Vbeta and 13 Jbeta primers. TCRdb's table, derived via immunoSEQ multiplex PCR, lists solely in-frame clones and lacks some. The table includes around 240,000 clones, 82% detected once. Germline V CDR1 and CDR2: SEHNR, FQNEAQ (reference sequence). V shed 5 bases and J shed 4 bases, with 14 bases lying between them. This CDR3 has 15 residues. The receptor's source is a woman aged 40 to 50 in good health and CMV-seropositive. The chain has TRBV7-9 and TRBJ2-2; a weak D match, TRBD1 (5 bases). Source material: PBMCs. DNA for the CDR3: TGTGCCAGCAGCGGCCAATCTAGGGGCACCGGGGAGCTGTTTTTT. Amino acids: CASSGQSRGTGELFF.